A single sample is the source of the 10 T cell receptor beta chains below, sequenced in a study of cytomegalovirus exposure and HLA in healthy donors. PCR was performed using 60 Vbeta and 13 Jbeta primers. Assay: immunoSEQ multiplex PCR; the TCRdb copy retains only in-frame clones and omits some. The sample holds about 73,000 clones, over 70% seen once. The specimen sequenced was PBMCs. These receptors came from a man in his sixties or seventies in good health and CMV-seronegative.

V is TRBV6-5 and J is TRBJ1-2; 8 positions match TRBD1. The ends lost 4 bases at V and 6 bases at J; junction bases unmatched: 4. The CDR3 consists of 13 residues. CDR1 and CDR2 from the germline V gene are MNHEY and SVGAGI. CDR3 loop: CASSSPDRDGYTF. CDR3 nucleotides: TGTGCCAGCAGTTCCCCGGACAGGGATGGCTACACCTTC.

The rearrangement uses TRBV2 and TRBJ1-2; D ambiguous. The V end was cut by 6 bases, the J end by 3 bases, with 11 bases between. Germline values: CDR1 SNHLY, CDR2 FYNNEI. This CDR3 has 13 residues. This CDR3 reads CASSTQIDYGYTF. DNA for the CDR3: TGTGCCAGCAGCACACAGATTGACTATGGCTACACCTTC.

The V and J genes are TRBV6-5 and TRBJ2-3; 9 positions agree with TRBD2. Germline lookup yields CDR1 MNHEY and CDR2 SVGAGI. The CDR3 is made up of 15 amino acids. V trimming: 8 bases; J trimming: 3 bases; junction bases outside the gene matches: 9. CDR3 residues: CASSRSGSWTDTQYF. The CDR3 nucleotides are TGTGCCAGCTCACGTAGCGGGAGTTGGACAGATACGCAGTATTTT.

This clone occurred once. The chain is built from TRBV5-1 and TRBJ2-2; tentative D call: TRBD1 (6 bases). CDR1 is SGHRS, CDR2 YFSETQ, per germline. V lost 8 bases and J 4 bases, leaving 18 bases between the germline ends. The CDR3 consists of 15 residues. The CDR3: CASGQNEDFTGELFF. DNA for the CDR3: TGCGCCAGTGGACAGAATGAGGACTTCACCGGGGAGCTGTTTTTT.

The chain employs TRBV5-4 and TRBJ2-3; 7 bases align to TRBD1. The CDR3 runs to 15 residues. Germline V gene data show CDR1 as SGHNT and CDR2 as YYREEE (reference sequence). The trim removed 2 bases at V and 2 bases at J, leaving 5 bases unmatched. CDR3 region: CASSLQGPPTDTQYF. Here the CDR3 DNA reads TGTGCCAGCAGCTTACAGGGGCCACCCACAGATACGCAGTATTTT.

This clone was detected once. V usage is TRBV5-1 and J usage is TRBJ2-7, with 7 bases aligning to TRBD1. Per the germline V gene, CDR1 is SGHRS and CDR2 is YFSETQ. The CDR3 covers 14 residues. V shed 3 bases, J shed 2 bases, and the junction held 5 bases outside the gene matches. The CDR3, as DNA: TGCGCCAGCAGCTCAGGTGGACAGGCCTACGAGCAGTACTTC. Translated: CASSSGGQAYEQYF.

The chain joins TRBV7-9 to TRBJ2-5, with TRBD2 identical over 10 bases. In germline, CDR1 is SEHNR, CDR2 FQNEAQ (reference sequence). The trim removed 4 bases at V and 5 bases at J, leaving 7 bases unmatched. The CDR3 runs to 15 residues. The CDR3: CASSSGLAGVETQYF. The CDR3 coding sequence is TGTGCCAGCAGCTCCGGGCTAGCGGGAGTGGAGACCCAGTACTTC.

This sequence joins TRBV5-1 and TRBJ2-3; D call uncertain. V lost 2 bases, J lost 0 bases, and 13 bases lay in between. The CDR3 contains 16 residues. Germline V gene lookup returns CDR1 SGHRS and CDR2 YFSETQ. CDR3 amino acids: CASSLTPGSSTDTQYF. For the CDR3, the DNA is TGCGCCAGCAGCTTAACGCCAGGTAGTAGCACAGATACGCAGTATTTT.

J is TRBJ2-3 and V is TRBV7-9; 12 nucleotides match TRBD2. The CDR3 spans 16 residues. Germline V gene sequence: CDR1 SEHNR, CDR2 FQNEAQ (reference sequence). V lost 5 bases and J lost 2; bases outside the gene matches: 5. CDR3 protein: CASSALAGGPTDTQYF. The CDR3 nucleotides are TGTGCCAGCAGCGCTCTAGCGGGAGGGCCCACAGATACGCAGTATTTT.

CDR3 in amino acids: CASSPRGAGTSGRLNEQFF. The CDR3 region has the DNA TGCGCCAGCAGCCCCCGAGGCGCTGGGACTAGCGGGAGGCTCAATGAGCAGTTCTTC. The chain combines TRBV5-1 with TRBJ2-1; 15 bases line up with TRBD2. Trimming at V came to 4 bases and at J to 6 bases, leaving 14 bases not matched to a gene. The CDR3 has 19 residues. From germline, CDR1 is SGHRS and CDR2 YFSETQ.